The 10 T cell receptor beta chains below were found in one sample sequenced in a study of B cell selection in AIRE deficiency. CD4+CD127+ cells were sorted as the conventional CD4 T cells. Sequenced by immunoSEQ multiplex PCR; TCRdb stores in-frame clones only, minus some. This table has about 21,000 clones, 97% appearing once. The specimen sequenced was conventional CD4+ T cells sorted from PBMCs. The source of these receptors is a human donor with AIRE deficiency.

The chain employs TRBV5-4 and TRBJ2-1; TRBD2 is a possible D gene (5 bases). The V end was cut by 4 bases, the J end by 7 bases, with 9 bases between. The CDR3 loop spans 12 amino acids. The germline V gene encodes CDR1 SGHNT and CDR2 YYREEE (reference sequence). The CDR3 coding sequence is TGTGCCAGCAGCCCGACGGGGAATGAGCAGTTCTTC. The encoded protein is CASSPTGNEQFF. The whole variable domain, remainder taken from reference TRBV5-4 and TRBJ2-1, is ETGVTQSPTHLIKTRGQQVTLRCSSQSGHNTVSWYQQALGQGPQFIFQYYREEENGRGNFPPRFSGLQFPNYSSELNVNALELDDSALYLCASSPTGNEQFFGPGTRLTVL.

The rearrangement links TRBV28 to TRBJ2-7; D tentatively fits TRBD1 or TRBD2 (5 bases each). The CDR3 covers 15 residues. Germline lookup yields CDR1 MDHEN and CDR2 SYDVKM. Trimming stripped 4 bases from V and 2 bases from J, with 15 bases between. The DNA for the CDR3 is TGTGCCAGCAGTTCAATCGGGACGCCCGCCTACGAGCAGTACTTC. Encoded protein: CASSSIGTPAYEQYF. Drawing the rest from reference TRBV28 and TRBJ2-7, the complete variable domain is DVKVTQSSRYLVKRTGEKVFLECVQDMDHENMFWYRQDPGLGLRLIYFSYDVKMKEKGDIPEGYSVSREKKERFSLILESASTNQTSMYLCASSSIGTPAYEQYFGPGTRLTVT.

This chain joins TRBV18 and TRBJ1-1, with a weak D call TRBD1 (6 bases). This CDR3 has 14 residues. Germline V gene data show CDR1 as KGHSH and CDR2 as LQKENI. V was cut by 5 bases and J by 4 bases, with 14 bases left in between. CDR3 bases: TGTGCCAGCTCAACACAGGGCGCTGGCACTGAAGCTTTCTTT. This translates into CASSTQGAGTEAFF.

The chain links TRBV2 to TRBJ1-5, with 8 bases lining up with TRBD1. The length of the CDR3 is 15 residues. CDR1 is SNHLY and CDR2 is FYNNEI in the germline V gene. With V trimmed by 8 bases and J by 0 bases, 6 bases remained unmatched. The CDR3 here is CASGTDRGSNQPQHF. CDR3 bases: TGTGCCAGCGGCACCGACAGGGGTAGCAATCAGCCCCAGCATTTT.

CDR3 sequence reads: CASSLESGGAGANVLTF. The CDR3 DNA follows: TGTGCCAGCAGCTTAGAGAGTGGTGGTGCTGGGGCCAACGTCCTGACTTTC. The chain recombines TRBV27 with TRBJ2-6; no reliable D call. Looked up from germline, CDR1 is MNHEY and CDR2 is SMNVEV (reference sequence). V lost 6 bases to trimming and J lost 2 bases, with 17 bases between them. CDR3 length equals 17 residues.

The CDR3 loop is CASTGGGGRFTEAFF. As DNA, the CDR3 is TGTGCCAGCACGGGAGGGGGTGGACGGTTCACTGAAGCTTTCTTT. The chain links TRBV5-6 to TRBJ1-1, with a weak D call TRBD1 (6 bases). Germline V gene lookup returns CDR1 SGHDT and CDR2 YYEEEE. This CDR3 contains 15 residues. V was cut by 6 bases and J by 4 bases, with 19 bases left in between.

The chain has TRBV11-3 and TRBJ2-7, with 10 bases matching TRBD1. CDR3 length: 12 amino acids. J lost 5 bases, V lost 10 bases, and 5 bases had no gene match. Germline loops: CDR1 SGHNT, CDR2 YENEEA. The DNA for the CDR3 is TGTGCCACCAAGGGACAGGGGAACGAGCAGTACTTC. Protein product: CATKGQGNEQYF.

The gene calls are TRBV28 and TRBJ2-3; TRBD1 might be the D (6 bases). With 0 bases removed from V and 10 bases from J, the gap between germline ends came to 14 bases. CDR3 size: 14 residues. The germline V gene has CDR1 MDHEN and CDR2 SYDVKM. CDR3 region: CASSLWGAEGAQYF. CDR3 in DNA: TGTGCCAGCAGTTTATGGGGGGCCGAGGGCGCGCAGTATTTT.

The chain joins TRBV2 to TRBJ1-5; D is uncertain. Germline CDR1 and CDR2: SNHLY and FYNNEI. The V end was cut by 8 bases, the J end by 0 bases, with 11 bases between. The CDR3 sequence is 14 residues long. The CDR3 loop is CASALEISNQPQHF. In nucleotides, the CDR3 is TGTGCCAGCGCCCTGGAGATTAGCAATCAGCCCCAGCATTTT.

The chain couples TRBV5-1 to TRBJ2-1, with 8 bases matching TRBD2. This CDR3 contains 14 residues. V trimming: 0 bases; J trimming: 8 bases; junction bases outside the gene matches: 4. Germline V gives CDR1 SGHRS, CDR2 YFSETQ. The DNA for the CDR3 is TGCGCCAGCAGCTTGGGACTAGCGAACGATGAGCAGTTCTTC. This translates into CASSLGLANDEQFF.